The clone carrying this T cell receptor beta chain was seen only a few times. This entry belongs to a study of identical twins. TCRdb independently ran MiXCR on the 5' RACE reads; one entry per CDR3 protein. The data show 1.5 million to 2 million distinct CDR3 sequences, about 30% seen once. Germline V gives CDR1 MNHEY, CDR2 SMNVEV (reference sequence). V lost 0 bases, J lost 2 bases, and 9 bases lay in between. There are 15 residues in the CDR3. The receptor was derived from a newborn girl in good health. Sequencing was performed on cord blood. The chain is built from TRBV27 and TRBJ2-3, with D possibly TRBD2 on 5 matching bases. CDR3 nucleotide sequence: TGTGCCAGCAGTTTATCGCGGGCTCCCACAGATACGCAGTATTTT. It specifies CASSLSRAPTDTQYF.